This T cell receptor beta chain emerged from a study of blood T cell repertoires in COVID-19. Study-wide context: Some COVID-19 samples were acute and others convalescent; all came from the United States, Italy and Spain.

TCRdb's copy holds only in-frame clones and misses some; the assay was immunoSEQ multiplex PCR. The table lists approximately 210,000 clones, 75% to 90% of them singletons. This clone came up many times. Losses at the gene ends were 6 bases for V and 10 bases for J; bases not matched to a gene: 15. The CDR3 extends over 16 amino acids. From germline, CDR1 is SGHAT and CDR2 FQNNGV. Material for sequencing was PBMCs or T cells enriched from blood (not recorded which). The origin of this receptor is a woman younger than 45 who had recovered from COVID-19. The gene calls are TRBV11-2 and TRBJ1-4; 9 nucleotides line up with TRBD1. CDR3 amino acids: CASSPPSGQGRSKLFF. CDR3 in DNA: TGTGCCAGCAGTCCTCCTTCGGGACAGGGTCGTTCAAAACTGTTTTTT.